This section outlines one T cell receptor (beta chain) sequence together with its context. The repertoire was sequenced with immunoSEQ multiplex PCR; TCRdb's copy has only in-frame clones and lacks some. Of about 67,000 clones in the sample, about nine tenths were seen once. This entry belongs to a study of T cell changes during pregnancy in multiple sclerosis. The V gene's germline CDR1 is MNHEY and CDR2 SMNVEV (reference sequence). This CDR3 has 11 amino acids. Trimming removed 6 bases from V and 1 base from J, with 3 bases in between. Sequences were derived from peripheral blood, sampled in the second trimester of pregnancy. This TCR was sampled from a female donor with multiple sclerosis, enrolled in a pregnancy study. The chain links TRBV27 to TRBJ2-5; D ambiguous. The CDR3 loop reads CASRAQETQYF. CDR3 DNA sequence: TGTGCCAGCAGGGCCCAAGAGACCCAGTACTTC.